The 6 T cell receptor beta chains presented below share a single source sample, sequenced in a study of T cell clonality in common variable immunodeficiency. Assay used: immunoSEQ multiplex PCR; TCRdb lists only in-frame clones, some missing. The sample was found to contain under 50,000 clones, and every one recurs. Material: peripheral blood mononuclear cells. The origin of the receptors is a person between 18 and 75 years old in good health.

The sample holds many counts of this clone. The observed sequence ends 3 residues before the CDR3 terminus, with the missing tail filled in from the germline J gene. The chain has TRBV13 and TRBJ1-1, with D maybe TRBD1 (5 bases). The CDR3 contains 15 residues. With 4 bases removed from V and 0 bases from J, the gap between germline ends came to 12 bases. CDR1 and CDR2 from the germline V gene are PRHDT and FYEKMQ (reference sequence). The chain's CDR3 is CASSSAGTVNTEAFF. CDR3 DNA, as far as it was read: TGTGCCAGCAGCTCTGCCGGGACTGTGAACACTGAA. The whole variable domain, filled in from reference TRBV13 and TRBJ1-1, reads AAGVIQSPRHLIKEKRETATLKCYPIPRHDTVYWYQQGPGQDPQFLISFYEKMQSDKGSIPDRFSAQQFSDYHSELNMSSLELGDSALYFCASSSAGTVNTEAFFGQGTRLTVV.

As concerns this clone: The CDR3 end falls 3 residues outside the read, so it is completed with the germline J gene. The V gene is TRBV19, the J gene TRBJ2-4; tentative D call: TRBD2 (5 bases). Germline CDR1 LNHDA, CDR2 SQIVND (reference sequence). This CDR3 has 14 residues. CDR3 residues: CASSILDSPYGQYF. The covered CDR3 bases are TGTGCCAGTAGTATCTTGGACTCGCCCTATGGT.

Details on this clone: The CDR3 goes on 3 residues after the read ends, and that part is filled in from the germline J gene. The J gene is TRBJ2-3, the V gene TRBV19; 8 bases match TRBD1. The CDR3 is 15 amino acids. CDR1 and CDR2 from the germline V gene are LNHDA and SQIVND (reference sequence). CDR3 protein: CASTPRQGIQETQYF. The DNA read from the CDR3 is TGTGCCAGTACTCCCAGACAGGGGATTCAAGAGACG. The whole variable domain, filled in from reference TRBV19 and TRBJ2-3, reads DGGITQSPKYLFRKEGQNVTLSCEQNLNHDAMYWYRQDPGQGLRLIYYSQIVNDFQKGDIAEGYSVSREKKESFPLTVTSAQKNPTAFYLCASTPRQGIQETQYFGPGTRLTVL.

The sample holds many counts of this clone. The read ends 3 residues shy of where the CDR3 ends; the end is completed using the germline J gene. The chain is built from TRBV19 and TRBJ2-7, with 10 positions matching TRBD1. J was trimmed by 5 bases and V by 6 bases; bases with no gene match: 7. Looked up from germline, CDR1 is LNHDA and CDR2 is SQIVND (reference sequence). The CDR3 loop spans 14 amino acids. The CDR3: CASSLTGGFHEQYF. The DNA read from the CDR3 is TGTGCCAGTAGCCTGACAGGGGGCTTCCACGAG. The full variable domain, with the rest looked up from reference TRBV19 and TRBJ2-7, is DGGITQSPKYLFRKEGQNVTLSCEQNLNHDAMYWYRQDPGQGLRLIYYSQIVNDFQKGDIAEGYSVSREKKESFPLTVTSAQKNPTAFYLCASSLTGGFHEQYFGPGTRLTVT.

This clone was detected ten times or more. Read sequence stops 3 residues before the CDR3 end, and the germline J gene provides the missing end. At the DNA level, this CDR3 is encoded by other sequences in the same sample as well. The genes are TRBV7-3 and TRBJ1-1; no definite D call. The length of the CDR3 is 14 residues. Germline loops: CDR1 SGHTA, CDR2 FQGTGA. Trimming took 3 bases from V and 1 from J, leaving 9 bases between them. The CDR3 protein is CASSFGLGNTEAFF. Incomplete CDR3 DNA: TGTGCCAGCAGCTTTGGACTGGGGAACACTGAA. The variable domain in full, completed from reference TRBV7-3 and TRBJ1-1, reads GAGVSQTPSNKVTEKGKYVELRCDPISGHTALYWYRQSLGQGPEFLIYFQGTGAADDSGLPNDRFFAVRPEGSVSTLKIQRTERGDSAVYLCASSFGLGNTEAFFGQGTRLTVV.

This clone was detected ten times or more. The CDR3 spells CATGTVPQETQYF. The DNA read from the CDR3 is TGTGCCACCGGGACAGTGCCGCAAGAGACC. This chain connects TRBV10-3 to TRBJ2-5; 7 nucleotides match TRBD1. Read sequence stops 3 residues before the CDR3 end, and the germline J gene provides the missing end. V gave up 10 bases and J gave up 2 bases; unmatched junction bases: 7. This CDR3 has 13 amino acids. The germline V gene encodes CDR1 ENHRY and CDR2 SYGVKD.